Sequencing of this T cell receptor beta chain was carried out in a study of CD8 T cells in Susac syndrome. Trimming took 0 bases from V and 5 from J, leaving 11 bases between them. The CDR3 is 14 amino acids. In germline, CDR1 is LGHNA, CDR2 YSLEER. Sequencing of TCR beta was performed on blood CD8+ and CD4+ T cells. The multiple sclerosis control group comprised treatment-naive patients with stable or active relapsing-remitting disease. The CD8+ and CD4+ T cells were isolated magnetically using a negative isolation approach, whereas the TEMRA cells were enriched by FACS. RNA totalling about 0.45 to 1 ug underwent reverse transcription with random hexamers. The method of amplification for TCR beta CDR3 was immunoSEQ multiplex PCR, covering 54 Vbeta and 13 Jbeta. TCRdb independently ran MiXCR on the immunoSEQ multiplex PCR reads; one entry per CDR3 protein. The sample contains around 300,000 distinct CDR3 sequences, 65% to 90% of which appear only once.

The chain carries TRBV4-3 and TRBJ2-7; D is ambiguous. The TCR sequence derives from a human donor with multiple sclerosis. The sequenced material came from CD8+ T cells from PBMCs. The chain's CDR3 is CASSQDGPPNEQYF. The CDR3 bases are TGCGCCAGCAGCCAAGATGGGCCCCCCAACGAGCAGTACTTC.